This is a list of T cell receptor beta chains from one sample in a study of blood T cell repertoires in COVID-19. Repertoires were generated with immunoSEQ multiplex PCR, while TCRdb's copy carries only in-frame clones and drops some. There are 80,000 to 100,000 clones in the sample; 90% to 95% occur only once, and roughly 4.7% lies in the top ten. Sample: peripheral blood. The receptors here all came from a human donor with active COVID-19. The donor label of this sample is uncertain. Both conserved end residues are part of each CDR3.

V gene	CDR3 length	J gene	CDR3 protein
TRBV3-1/TRBV3-2	21	TRBJ2-3	CASSQDLGLAGGYLQADTQYF
TRBV19	13	TRBJ2-3	CASSIEGRDTQYF
TRBV18	14	TRBJ1-1	CASSRLRPNTEAFF
TRBV4-1	15	TRBJ1-4	CASSQADRSYEKLFF
TRBV18	14	TRBJ2-2	CASSPMSGTGELFF
TRBV7-9	17	TRBJ1-5	CASSLALGQGFNQPQHF
TRBV6-5	15	TRBJ2-7	CASSYGQGAWGEQYF
TRBV5-1	13	TRBJ2-5	CASSLDRVETQYF
TRBV11-2	14	TRBJ2-5	CASSLGADREAQYF
TRBV29-1	12	TRBJ2-3	CSAGEQTNTQYF
TRBV3-1/TRBV3-2	15	TRBJ1-4	CASSYLGQFNEKLFF
TRBV5-6	15	TRBJ2-1	CASSLGGPSYNEQFF
TRBV21-1	17	TRBJ2-7	CASSKGRVIRTGVEQYF
TRBV6-2/TRBV6-3	16	TRBJ2-7	CASTPRDTGPIYEQYF
TRBV5-6	13	TRBJ1-1	CASSPYWEGPAFF
TRBV4-2	16	TRBJ1-3	CASSQDPTGTGNTIYF
TRBV28	12	TRBJ2-5	CASSLSQETQYF
TRBV21-1	16	TRBJ2-5	CASSPTGLAGEETQYF
TRBV3-1/TRBV3-2	14	TRBJ2-3	CASSQGTGRDTQYF
TRBV28	16	TRBJ2-7	CASRIGSGSTSYEQYF
TRBV27	18	TRBJ2-2	CASSPYTTSGLNTGELFF
TRBV4-1	16	TRBJ1-5	CASSQDGGASNQPQHF
TRBV15	18	TRBJ1-6	CATSRDLGDRVYHSPLHF
TRBV11-3	15	TRBJ1-6	CASSLDPTRSAPLHF
TRBV11-3	16	TRBJ2-1	CASSPRQGDFHNEQFF
TRBV10-3	14	TRBJ2-1	CAISESDPGDEQFF
TRBV7-2	14	TRBJ2-3	CASSPGGATDTQYF
TRBV28	14	TRBJ2-2	CASRSDGGVGELFF
TRBV10-2	14	TRBJ1-5	CASSDTGNNQPQHF
TRBV18	17	TRBJ2-1	CASSPGSFGGTYNEQFF
TRBV6-6	14	TRBJ1-3	CASSSGEAGNTIYF
TRBV5-1	15	TRBJ1-5	CASSLGSGGGQPQHF
TRBV11-2	15	TRBJ1-1	CASTQTDRGSTEAFF
TRBV20-1	11	TRBJ2-1	CSARTGEIEVF
TRBV7-2	16	TRBJ2-5	CASSSRKSGGRETQYF
TRBV5-5	14	TRBJ2-3	CASSLAWRADTQYF
TRBV19	14	TRBJ2-1	CATGTGGIVNEQFF
TRBV25-1	15	TRBJ2-2	CASSEQGPGAGELFF
TRBV19	15	TRBJ2-7	CASTISGQGVSEQYF
TRBV28	13	TRBJ1-3	CASSTSPGQGFAF